This T cell receptor (beta chain) was retrieved from a study of blood T cell repertoires in COVID-19. For the study at large: COVID-19 samples collected from the United States, Italy and Spain covered acute and convalescent phases.

The CDR3 is made up of 20 amino acids. Germline assignment: CDR1 SGDLS and CDR2 YYNGEE. J was trimmed by 3 bases and V by 0 bases; bases with no gene match: 10. Source study methods: Nucleated cell counts were estimated from reference gene primer amplification. Assay: immunoSEQ multiplex PCR; the TCRdb copy retains only in-frame clones and omits some. Clonal size and the V and J genes are those of that table, whereas D and trimming came from the DNA. The table records around 250,000 clones, about nine tenths of them present only once. The sample taken for sequencing was peripheral blood. V gene TRBV9 combines with J gene TRBJ2-1, with 15 bases fitting TRBD2. The clonotype comes from a man in his sixties with acute or convalescent COVID-19. CDR3 amino acids: CASSVAWTSGRVSFYNEQFF. For the CDR3, the DNA is TGTGCCAGCAGCGTAGCCTGGACTAGCGGGAGGGTTAGTTTCTACAATGAGCAGTTCTTC.